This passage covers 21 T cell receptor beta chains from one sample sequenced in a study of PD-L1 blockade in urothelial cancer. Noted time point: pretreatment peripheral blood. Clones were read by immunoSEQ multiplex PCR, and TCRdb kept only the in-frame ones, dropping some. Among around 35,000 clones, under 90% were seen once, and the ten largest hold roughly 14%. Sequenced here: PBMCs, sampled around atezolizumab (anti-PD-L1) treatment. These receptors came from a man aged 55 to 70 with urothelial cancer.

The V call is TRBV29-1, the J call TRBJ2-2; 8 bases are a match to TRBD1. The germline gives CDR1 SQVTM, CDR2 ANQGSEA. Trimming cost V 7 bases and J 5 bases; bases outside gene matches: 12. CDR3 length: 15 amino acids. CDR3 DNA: TGCAGCGCCGGGACTCAGGGGGCTCAGACCGGGGAGCTGTTTTTT. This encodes CSAGTQGAQTGELFF.

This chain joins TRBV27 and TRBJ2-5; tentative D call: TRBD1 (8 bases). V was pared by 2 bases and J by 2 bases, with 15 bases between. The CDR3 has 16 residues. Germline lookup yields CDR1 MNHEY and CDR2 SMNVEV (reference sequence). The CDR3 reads CASSLNTGGGQETQYF. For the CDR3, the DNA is TGTGCCAGCAGTTTAAACACAGGGGGAGGGCAAGAGACCCAGTACTTC.

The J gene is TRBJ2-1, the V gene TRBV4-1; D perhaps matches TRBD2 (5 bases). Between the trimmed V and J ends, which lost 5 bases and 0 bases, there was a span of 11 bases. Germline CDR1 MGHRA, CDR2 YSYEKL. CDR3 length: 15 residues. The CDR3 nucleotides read TGCGCCAGCAGCGGCCCTAGCCTCTCCTACAATGAGCAGTTCTTC. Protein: CASSGPSLSYNEQFF.

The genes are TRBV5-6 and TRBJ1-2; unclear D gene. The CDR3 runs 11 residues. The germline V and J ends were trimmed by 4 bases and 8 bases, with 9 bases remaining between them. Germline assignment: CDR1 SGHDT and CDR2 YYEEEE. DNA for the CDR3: TGTGCCAGCAGCCGACGGAGCGGCTACACCTTC. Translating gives CASSRRSGYTF.

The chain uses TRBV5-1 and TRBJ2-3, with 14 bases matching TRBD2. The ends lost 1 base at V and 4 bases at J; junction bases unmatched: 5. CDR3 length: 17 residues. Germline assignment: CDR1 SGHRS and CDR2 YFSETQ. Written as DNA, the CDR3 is TGCGCCAGCAGCTTGCGACTAGCGGGAGGGCCCCCAGATACGCAGTATTTT. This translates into CASSLRLAGGPPDTQYF.

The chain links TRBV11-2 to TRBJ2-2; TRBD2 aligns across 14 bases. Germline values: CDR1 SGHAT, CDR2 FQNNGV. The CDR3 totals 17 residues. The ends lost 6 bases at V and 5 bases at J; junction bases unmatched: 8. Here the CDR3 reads CASRPGTSGRRTGELFF. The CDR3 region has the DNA TGTGCCAGCAGGCCCGGGACTAGCGGGAGAAGGACCGGGGAGCTGTTTTTT.

The CDR3 nucleotides read TGTGCCAGCAGCCCCAGCGGAGCGGACACAGATACGCAGTATTTT. It specifies CASSPSGADTDTQYF. The chain uses TRBV9 and TRBJ2-3; the D gene is possibly TRBD2 (5 bases). The CDR3 totals 15 residues. In germline, CDR1 is SGDLS, CDR2 YYNGEE. V dropped 4 bases and J dropped 2 bases, with 14 bases sitting between them.

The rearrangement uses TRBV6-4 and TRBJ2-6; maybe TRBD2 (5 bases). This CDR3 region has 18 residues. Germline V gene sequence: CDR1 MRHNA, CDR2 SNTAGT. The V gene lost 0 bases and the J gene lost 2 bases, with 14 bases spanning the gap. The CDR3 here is CASSDSMGSGAGANVLTF. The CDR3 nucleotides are TGTGCCAGCAGTGACTCGATGGGTTCCGGGGCTGGGGCCAACGTCCTGACTTTC.

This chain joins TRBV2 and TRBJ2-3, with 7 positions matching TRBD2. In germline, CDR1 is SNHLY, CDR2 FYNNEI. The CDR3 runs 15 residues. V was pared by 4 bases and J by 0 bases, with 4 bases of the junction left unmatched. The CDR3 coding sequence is TGTGCCAGCAGTGCTAGCGGAATTAGCACAGATACGCAGTATTTT. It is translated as CASSASGISTDTQYF.

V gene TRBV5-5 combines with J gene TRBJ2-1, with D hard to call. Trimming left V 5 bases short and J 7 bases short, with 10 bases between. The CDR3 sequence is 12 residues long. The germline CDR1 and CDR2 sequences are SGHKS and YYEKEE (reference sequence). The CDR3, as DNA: TGTGCCAGCAGGGCGGCGGAGAATGAGCAGTTCTTC. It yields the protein CASRAAENEQFF.

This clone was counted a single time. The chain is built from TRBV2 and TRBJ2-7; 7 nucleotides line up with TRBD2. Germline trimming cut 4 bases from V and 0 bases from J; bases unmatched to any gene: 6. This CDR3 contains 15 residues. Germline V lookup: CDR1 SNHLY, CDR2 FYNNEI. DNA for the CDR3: TGTGCCAGCAGTGTCTCAAGCGGGACCTCCTACGAGCAGTACTTC. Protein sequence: CASSVSSGTSYEQYF.

CDR3 protein: CASRGLTDTQYF. CDR3 nucleotide sequence: TGTGCCAGCCGAGGCCTGACAGATACGCAGTATTTT. This sequence joins TRBV2 and TRBJ2-3; unclear D gene. The CDR3 runs 12 residues. Germline V gives CDR1 SNHLY, CDR2 FYNNEI. Trimming took off 8 bases at V and 3 bases at J, with 9 bases between the two ends.

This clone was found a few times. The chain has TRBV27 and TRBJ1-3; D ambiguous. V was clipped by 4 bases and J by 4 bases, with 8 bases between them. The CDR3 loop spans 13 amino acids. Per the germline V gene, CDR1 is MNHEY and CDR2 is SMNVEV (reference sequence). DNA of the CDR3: TGTGCCAGCAGTTCGACTATCGGAAACACCATATATTTT. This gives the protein CASSSTIGNTIYF.

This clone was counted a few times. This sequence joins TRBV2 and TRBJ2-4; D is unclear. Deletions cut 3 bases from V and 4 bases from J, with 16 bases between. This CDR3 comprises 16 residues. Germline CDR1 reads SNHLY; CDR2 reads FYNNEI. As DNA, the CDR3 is TGTGCCAGCAGTGATGCGAGGCAACTGCCAAAAAACATTCAGTACTTC. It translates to CASSDARQLPKNIQYF.

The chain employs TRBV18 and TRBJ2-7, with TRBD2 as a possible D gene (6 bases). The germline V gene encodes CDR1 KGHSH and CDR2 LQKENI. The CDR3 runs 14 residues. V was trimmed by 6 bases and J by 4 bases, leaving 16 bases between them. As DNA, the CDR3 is TGTGCCAGCTCCACTGCGGGGATCGGATACGAGCAGTACTTC. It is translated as CASSTAGIGYEQYF.

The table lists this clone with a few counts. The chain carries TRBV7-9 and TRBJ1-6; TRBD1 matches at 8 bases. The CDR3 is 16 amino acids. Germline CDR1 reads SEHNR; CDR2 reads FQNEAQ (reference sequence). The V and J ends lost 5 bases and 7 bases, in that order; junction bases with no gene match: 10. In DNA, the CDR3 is TGTGCCAGCAGCAACAGACAGGGGCTCAACAATTCACCCCTCCACTTT. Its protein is CASSNRQGLNNSPLHF.

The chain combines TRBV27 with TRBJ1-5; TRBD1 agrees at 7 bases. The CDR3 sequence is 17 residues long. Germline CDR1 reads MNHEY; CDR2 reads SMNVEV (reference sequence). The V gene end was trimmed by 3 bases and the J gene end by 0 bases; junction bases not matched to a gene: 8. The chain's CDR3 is CASSFRGDSYSNQPQHF. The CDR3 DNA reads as TGTGCCAGCAGTTTCCGAGGGGACAGCTATAGCAATCAGCCCCAGCATTTT.

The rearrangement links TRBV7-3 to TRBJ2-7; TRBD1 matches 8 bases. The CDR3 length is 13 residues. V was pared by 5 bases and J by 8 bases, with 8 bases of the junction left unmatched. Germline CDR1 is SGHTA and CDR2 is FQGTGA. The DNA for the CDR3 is TGTGCCAGCAGCGCGGGACAGGTTGAAAAGCAGTACTTC. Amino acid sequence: CASSAGQVEKQYF.

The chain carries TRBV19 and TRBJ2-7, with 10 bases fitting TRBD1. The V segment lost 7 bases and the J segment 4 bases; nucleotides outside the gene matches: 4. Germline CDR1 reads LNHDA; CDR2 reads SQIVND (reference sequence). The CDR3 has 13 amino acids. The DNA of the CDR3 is TGTGCCAGTAAACCGGGACAGGGGTACGAGCAGTACTTC. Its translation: CASKPGQGYEQYF.

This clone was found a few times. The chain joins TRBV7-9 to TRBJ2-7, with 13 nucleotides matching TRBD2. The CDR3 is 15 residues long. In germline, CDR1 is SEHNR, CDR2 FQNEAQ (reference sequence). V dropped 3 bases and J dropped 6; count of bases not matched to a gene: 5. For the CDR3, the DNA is TGTGCCAGCAGCTTTGGTGGACTAGCGGGAGTCGAGCAGTACTTC. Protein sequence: CASSFGGLAGVEQYF.

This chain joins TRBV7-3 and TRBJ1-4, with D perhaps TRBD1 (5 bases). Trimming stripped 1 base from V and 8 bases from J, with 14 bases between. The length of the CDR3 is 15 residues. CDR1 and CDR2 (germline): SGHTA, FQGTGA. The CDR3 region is CASSLRGRVGEKLFF. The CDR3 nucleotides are TGTGCCAGCAGCTTAAGAGGCAGGGTGGGAGAAAAACTGTTTTTT.